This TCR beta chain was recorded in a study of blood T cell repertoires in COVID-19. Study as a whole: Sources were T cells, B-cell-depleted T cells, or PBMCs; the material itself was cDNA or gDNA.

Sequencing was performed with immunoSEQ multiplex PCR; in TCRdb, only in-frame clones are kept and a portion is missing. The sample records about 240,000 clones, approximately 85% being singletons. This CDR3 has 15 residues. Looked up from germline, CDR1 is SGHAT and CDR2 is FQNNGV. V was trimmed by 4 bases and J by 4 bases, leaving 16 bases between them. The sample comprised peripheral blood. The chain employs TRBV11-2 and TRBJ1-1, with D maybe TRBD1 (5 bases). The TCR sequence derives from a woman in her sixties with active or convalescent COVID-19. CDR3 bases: TGTGCCAGCAGCTATATGGGGGGGGTTGCCACTGAAGCTTTCTTT. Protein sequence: CASSYMGGVATEAFF.